Detailed here is one T cell receptor beta chain. Antigen: not known. Germline CDR1 is SGHNT and CDR2 is YYREEE (reference sequence). Trimming cost V 4 bases and J 1 base; bases outside gene matches: 8. The CDR3 totals 16 residues. The sample belongs to a study of glioma-infiltrating T cells. Notes on the study in general: Gliomas, especially low-grade, showed above-expected tissue-blood divergence; non-neoplastic patients showed below.

Using RNA template, CDR3s of TCR alpha and beta were amplified with iRepertoire arm-PCR. In TCRdb, the multiplex PCR reads were re-called with MiXCR into one record per CDR3 protein. The sample yields some 93,000 distinct CDR3 sequences, about 40% seen once. This clonotype originated in a human donor with low-grade glioma or glioblastoma, undergoing nonglioma brain surgery, or in good health (not recorded which). Source material: glioma tissue, nonneoplastic brain tissue, or PBMCs (not recorded which). The rearrangement links TRBV5-4 to TRBJ2-1, with 7 nucleotides matching TRBD2. The CDR3 coding sequence is TGTGCCAGCAGCCATATGCGAGCGGGGTCCTACAATGAGCAGTTCTTC. Translating gives CASSHMRAGSYNEQFF.